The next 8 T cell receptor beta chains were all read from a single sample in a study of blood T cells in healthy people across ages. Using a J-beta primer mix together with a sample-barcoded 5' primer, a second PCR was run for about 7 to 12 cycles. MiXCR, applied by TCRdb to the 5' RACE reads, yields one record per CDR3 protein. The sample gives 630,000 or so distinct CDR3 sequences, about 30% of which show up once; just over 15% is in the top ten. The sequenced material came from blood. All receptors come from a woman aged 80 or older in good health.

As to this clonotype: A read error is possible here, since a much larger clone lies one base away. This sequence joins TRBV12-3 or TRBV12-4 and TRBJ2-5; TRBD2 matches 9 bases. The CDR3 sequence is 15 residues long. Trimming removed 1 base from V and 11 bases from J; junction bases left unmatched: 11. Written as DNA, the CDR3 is TGTGCCAGCAGTTTAGTTGGCGGGGGGGCCGGTGAGCAGTACTTC. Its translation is CASSLVGGGAGEQYF.

Here the CDR3 DNA reads TGTGCCAGCAGGAAAGGGGGGGCTGTCAATGAGCAGTTCTTC. It encodes CASRKGGAVNEQFF. This chain joins TRBV6-6 and TRBJ2-1; a possible D gene is TRBD2 (7 bases). The V gene's germline CDR1 is MNHNY and CDR2 SVGAGI (reference sequence). This CDR3 is 14 amino acids long. The V gene lost 6 bases and the J gene lost 6 bases, with 15 bases spanning the gap.

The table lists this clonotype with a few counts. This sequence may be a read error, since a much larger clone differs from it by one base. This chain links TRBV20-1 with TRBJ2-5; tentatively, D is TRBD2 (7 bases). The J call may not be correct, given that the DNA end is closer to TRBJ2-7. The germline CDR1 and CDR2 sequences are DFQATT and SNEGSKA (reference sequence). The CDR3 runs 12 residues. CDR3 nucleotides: TGCAGTGCTGGGGGGGGCGGCTACGAGCAGTACTTC. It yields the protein CSAGGGGYEQYF.

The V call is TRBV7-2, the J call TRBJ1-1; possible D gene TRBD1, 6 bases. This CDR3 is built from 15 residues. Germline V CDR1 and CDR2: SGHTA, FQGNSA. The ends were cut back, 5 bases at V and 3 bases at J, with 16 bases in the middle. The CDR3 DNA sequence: TGTGCCAGCAGCCCGGAGGGGGGTCACTACACTGAAGCTTTCTTT. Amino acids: CASSPEGGHYTEAFF.

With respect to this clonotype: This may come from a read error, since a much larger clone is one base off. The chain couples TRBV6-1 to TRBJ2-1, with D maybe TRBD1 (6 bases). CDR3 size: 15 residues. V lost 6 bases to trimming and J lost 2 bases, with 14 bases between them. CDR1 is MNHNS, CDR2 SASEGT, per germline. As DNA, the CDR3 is TGTGCCAGCAGGCAGGGGTCCTCCCCCTACAATGAGCAGTTCTTC. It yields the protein CASRQGSSPYNEQFF.

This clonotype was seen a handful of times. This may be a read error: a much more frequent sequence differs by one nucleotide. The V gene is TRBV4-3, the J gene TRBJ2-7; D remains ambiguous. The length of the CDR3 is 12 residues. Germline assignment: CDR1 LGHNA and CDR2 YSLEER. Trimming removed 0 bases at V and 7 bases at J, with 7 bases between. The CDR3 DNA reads TGCGCCAGCAGCCAAGATGACACAGAGCAGTACTTC. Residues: CASSQDDTEQYF.

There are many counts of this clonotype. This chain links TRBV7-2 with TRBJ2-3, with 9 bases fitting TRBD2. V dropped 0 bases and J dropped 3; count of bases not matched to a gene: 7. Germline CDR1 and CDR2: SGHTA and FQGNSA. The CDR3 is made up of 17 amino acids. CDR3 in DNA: TGTGCCAGCAGCTTAGCCCCAGCGGGGGGTTTGACAGATACGCAGTATTTT. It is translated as CASSLAPAGGLTDTQYF. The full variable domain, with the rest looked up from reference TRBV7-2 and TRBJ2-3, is GAGVSQSPSNKVTEKGKDVELRCDPISGHTALYWYRQSLGQGLEFLIYFQGNSAPDKSGLPSDRFSAERTGGSVSTLTIQRTQQEDSAVYLCASSLAPAGGLTDTQYFGPGTRLTVL.

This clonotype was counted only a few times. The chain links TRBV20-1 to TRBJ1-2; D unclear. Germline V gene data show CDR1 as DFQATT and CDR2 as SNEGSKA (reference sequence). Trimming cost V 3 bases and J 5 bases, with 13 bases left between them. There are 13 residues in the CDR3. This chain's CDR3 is CSASEFQGYGYTF. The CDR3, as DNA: TGCAGTGCTAGTGAGTTCCAAGGATATGGCTACACCTTC.